These 16 T cell receptor beta chains originate from one sample sequenced in a study of T cells in Graves' hyperthyroidism and ophthalmopathy. Authors of the study amplified TCR beta CDR3 regions from RNA transcripts. During a first-round RT-PCR of the TCR CDR3, the HTBI primer set was used. Using its own MiXCR run on the multiplex PCR reads, TCRdb lists one record per CDR3 protein. The sample has 660,000 or so distinct CDR3 sequences, nearly 45% seen once. The sequencing input was peripheral blood or thyroid tissue (not recorded which). These receptors all stem from an adult man with Graves' disease, either hyperthyroidism or ophthalmopathy (not recorded which).

The rearrangement joins TRBV29-1 to TRBJ1-4; 7 bases line up with TRBD1. The CDR3 spans 14 residues. The V and J ends lost 2 bases and 5 bases, in that order; junction bases with no gene match: 5. Germline lookup yields CDR1 SQVTM and CDR2 ANQGSEA. CDR3 sequence: CSVENRGRNEKLFF. In DNA form, the CDR3 reads TGCAGCGTTGAAAACAGGGGAAGAAATGAAAAACTGTTTTTT.

DNA of the CDR3: TGTGCCAGCAGCATGACAGGGGGGGCGAAGGAGACCCAGTACTTC. As protein: CASSMTGGAKETQYF. The genes are TRBV9 and TRBJ2-5; 9 positions agree with TRBD1. The V segment lost 4 bases and the J segment 5 bases; nucleotides outside the gene matches: 9. The germline CDR1 and CDR2 sequences are SGDLS and YYNGEE. The CDR3 is 15 residues long.

This clonotype was seen only a few times. The CDR3 nucleotides are TGCAGTGCTAGTAGCGGGGGCTCGTCCTACGAGCAGTACTTC. This encodes CSASSGGSSYEQYF. The V and J genes are TRBV20-1 and TRBJ2-7; TRBD2 matches at 9 bases. CDR1 is DFQATT and CDR2 is SNEGSKA in the germline V gene (reference sequence). With 3 bases clipped from V and 1 base from J, the junction kept 4 bases outside the gene matches. The CDR3 contains 14 residues.

This chain joins TRBV12-3 or TRBV12-4 and TRBJ1-4, with D hard to call. CDR3 length: 15 residues. The V end lost 1 base, the J end lost 4 bases, and 10 bases lay between the germline ends. The CDR3 coding sequence is TGTGCCAGCAGTTTAGGTGGTAGGCGTAATGAAAAACTGTTTTTT. Its protein product is CASSLGGRRNEKLFF.

The gene calls are TRBV10-3 and TRBJ1-1; D gene unclear. The V end lost 3 bases, the J end lost 6 bases, and 11 bases lay between the germline ends. This CDR3 is built from 13 residues. Per germline, CDR1 ENHRY and CDR2 SYGVKD. Written as DNA, the CDR3 is TGTGCCATCAGTGATCGGGGAATTCCTGAAGCTTTCTTT. It codes for CAISDRGIPEAFF.

The V and J genes are TRBV14 and TRBJ1-4, with D unclear. The CDR3 spans 16 residues. V was shortened by 4 bases and J by 10 bases, with 22 bases between the two germline ends. Germline CDR1 SGHDN, CDR2 FVKESK. The CDR3 reads CASSPGYGYPLGKLFF. The CDR3 bases are TGTGCCAGCAGCCCGGGCTATGGCTACCCTTTGGGAAAACTGTTTTTT.

The sample holds many counts of this clonotype. The rearrangement links TRBV19 to TRBJ1-5; D gene ambiguous. The ends were cut back, 4 bases at V and 5 bases at J, with 6 bases in the middle. The germline gives CDR1 LNHDA, CDR2 SQIVND (reference sequence). CDR3 length: 12 amino acids. The CDR3 loop is CASSRGYQPQHF. The DNA for the CDR3 is TGTGCCAGTAGTAGAGGGTATCAGCCCCAGCATTTT.

In this sample, this clonotype turned up a few times. This chain uses TRBV24-1 with TRBJ2-2; 7 bases align to TRBD1. V trimming: 3 bases; J trimming: 6 bases; junction bases outside the gene matches: 6. CDR1 and CDR2 (germline): KGHDR, SFDVKD. The CDR3 is 15 amino acids. The CDR3, as DNA: TGTGCCACCAGTGATCTCACAGGGGCGGCCGGGGAGCTGTTTTTT. Amino acids: CATSDLTGAAGELFF.

The rearrangement links TRBV19 to TRBJ2-7, with D hard to call. V was pared by 3 bases and J by 2 bases, with 11 bases between. Germline CDR1 LNHDA, CDR2 SQIVND (reference sequence). The CDR3 extends over 14 amino acids. CDR3 in amino acids: CASSMVRNTYEQYF. CDR3 nucleotides: TGTGCCAGTAGTATGGTCCGCAATACCTACGAGCAGTACTTC. Filled out from reference TRBV19 and TRBJ2-7, the complete variable domain reads DGGITQSPKYLFRKEGQNVTLSCEQNLNHDAMYWYRQDPGQGLRLIYYSQIVNDFQKGDIAEGYSVSREKKESFPLTVTSAQKNPTAFYLCASSMVRNTYEQYFGPGTRLTVT.

About this clonotype itself: A much larger clonotype is one base distant, so this may be a read error. The chain uses TRBV29-1 and TRBJ1-1, with TRBD1 as a possible D gene (5 bases). The CDR3 runs to 11 residues. The ends were cut back, 6 bases at V and 6 bases at J, with 11 bases in the middle. The germline V gene encodes CDR1 SQVTM and CDR2 ANQGSEA. The CDR3 reads CSVPGGAEAFF. In DNA form, the CDR3 reads TGCAGCGTCCCCGGGGGTGCTGAAGCTTTCTTT.

Ten or more counts support this clonotype. The chain combines TRBV2 with TRBJ1-1; no definite D call. The V gene lost 2 bases and the J gene lost 4 bases, with 17 bases spanning the gap. Per germline, CDR1 SNHLY and CDR2 FYNNEI. The CDR3 is made up of 16 amino acids. This CDR3 reads CASSEWAGSLGTEAFF. As DNA, the CDR3 is TGTGCCAGCAGTGAATGGGCAGGTTCGTTGGGCACTGAAGCTTTCTTT.

This clonotype was picked up a small number of times. This rearrangement joins TRBV7-8 to TRBJ1-2; D not resolved. Germline V gene sequence: CDR1 SGHVS, CDR2 FQNEAQ. The length of the CDR3 is 12 residues. Trimming took off 5 bases at V and 6 bases at J, with 10 bases between the two ends. The CDR3 DNA follows: TGTGCCAGCAGCGCTGTGCAGGATGGCTACACCTTC. Protein product: CASSAVQDGYTF. Combining the CDR3 with reference TRBV7-8 and TRBJ1-2 gives the whole variable domain GAGVSQSPRYKVAKRGQDVALRCDPISGHVSLFWYQQALGQGPEFLTYFQNEAQLDKSGLPSDRFFAERPEGSVSTLKIQRTQQEDSAVYLCASSAVQDGYTFGSGTRLTVV.

The chain combines TRBV24-1 with TRBJ1-2; a possible D gene is TRBD1 (6 bases). The CDR3 extends over 13 amino acids. V lost 11 bases to trimming and J lost 1 base, with 13 bases between them. The germline V gene encodes CDR1 KGHDR and CDR2 SFDVKD. The DNA for the CDR3 is TGTGCCATAGCATACAGGGTTAACTATGGCTACACCTTC. Its protein is CAIAYRVNYGYTF.

The sample holds many counts of this clonotype. The J gene is TRBJ1-6, the V gene TRBV5-1; D is ambiguous. Trimming pared 0 bases from V and 4 bases from J, leaving 8 bases between. The CDR3 covers 15 residues. Germline assignment: CDR1 SGHRS and CDR2 YFSETQ. In nucleotides, the CDR3 is TGCGCCAGCAGCTTGGAGGGCGGTTATAATTCACCCCTCCACTTT. This gives the protein CASSLEGGYNSPLHF.

This clonotype was seen only a few times. Mismatch with germline at one junction end may stem from a read error. V gene TRBV7-9 combines with J gene TRBJ1-1; D call uncertain. The CDR3 is 15 amino acids. The germline V gene encodes CDR1 SEHNR and CDR2 FQNEAQ (reference sequence). CDR3 in amino acids: CASSQEVRENTEAFF. In DNA, the CDR3 is TGCGCCAGCAGCCAAGAAGTCAGAGAGAACACTGAAGCTTTCTTT.

This clonotype was recorded a few times. The V gene is TRBV6-5, the J gene TRBJ2-7, with 8 bases that match TRBD1. The CDR3 contains 15 residues. Unmatched junction bases numbered 8, after V lost 6 bases and J lost 1 base. Germline V gene data show CDR1 as MNHEY and CDR2 as SVGAGI. The CDR3 DNA is TGTGCCAGCAGCCCCCGGGACAGGATATCCTACGAGCAGTACTTC. This codes for CASSPRDRISYEQYF.